Described below is a single T cell receptor (beta chain) sequence and its context. What it binds is not known. These data are taken from a study of vaccination effects on CD4 cells after COVID-19. Findings and caveats of the study: Long after vaccination, the clones induced by infection and by vaccine shrank markedly in size.

Generated by immunoSEQ multiplex PCR, the TCRdb table keeps only in-frame clones and is missing some. The profile shows about 73,000 clones, under 85% of them singletons. CD4+ T cells specific for antigen were expanded with viral peptide pools by the ViraFEST assay before sequencing. Investigators separated out CD4+ T cells once about 10 days of culture had passed. Nobody among the vaccine recipients had prior SARS-CoV-2 infection (nucleocapsid antibodies were negative). Trimming took 4 bases from V and 4 from J; bases not matched to a gene: 2. Germline-derived CDR1 and CDR2 are SNHLY and FYNNEI. This CDR3 region has 15 residues.

Specimen: CD4+ T cells from PBMCs cultured with HCoV-NL63 spike peptides, collected before COVID-19 vaccination. The receptor was isolated from a human donor who received a COVID-19 vaccine. The rearrangement links TRBV2 to TRBJ2-3, with 13 bases matching TRBD2. CDR3 coding DNA: TGTGCCAGCAGTGCTACTAGCGGGGGGGCAGATACGCAGTATTTT. This sequence encodes CASSATSGGADTQYF.